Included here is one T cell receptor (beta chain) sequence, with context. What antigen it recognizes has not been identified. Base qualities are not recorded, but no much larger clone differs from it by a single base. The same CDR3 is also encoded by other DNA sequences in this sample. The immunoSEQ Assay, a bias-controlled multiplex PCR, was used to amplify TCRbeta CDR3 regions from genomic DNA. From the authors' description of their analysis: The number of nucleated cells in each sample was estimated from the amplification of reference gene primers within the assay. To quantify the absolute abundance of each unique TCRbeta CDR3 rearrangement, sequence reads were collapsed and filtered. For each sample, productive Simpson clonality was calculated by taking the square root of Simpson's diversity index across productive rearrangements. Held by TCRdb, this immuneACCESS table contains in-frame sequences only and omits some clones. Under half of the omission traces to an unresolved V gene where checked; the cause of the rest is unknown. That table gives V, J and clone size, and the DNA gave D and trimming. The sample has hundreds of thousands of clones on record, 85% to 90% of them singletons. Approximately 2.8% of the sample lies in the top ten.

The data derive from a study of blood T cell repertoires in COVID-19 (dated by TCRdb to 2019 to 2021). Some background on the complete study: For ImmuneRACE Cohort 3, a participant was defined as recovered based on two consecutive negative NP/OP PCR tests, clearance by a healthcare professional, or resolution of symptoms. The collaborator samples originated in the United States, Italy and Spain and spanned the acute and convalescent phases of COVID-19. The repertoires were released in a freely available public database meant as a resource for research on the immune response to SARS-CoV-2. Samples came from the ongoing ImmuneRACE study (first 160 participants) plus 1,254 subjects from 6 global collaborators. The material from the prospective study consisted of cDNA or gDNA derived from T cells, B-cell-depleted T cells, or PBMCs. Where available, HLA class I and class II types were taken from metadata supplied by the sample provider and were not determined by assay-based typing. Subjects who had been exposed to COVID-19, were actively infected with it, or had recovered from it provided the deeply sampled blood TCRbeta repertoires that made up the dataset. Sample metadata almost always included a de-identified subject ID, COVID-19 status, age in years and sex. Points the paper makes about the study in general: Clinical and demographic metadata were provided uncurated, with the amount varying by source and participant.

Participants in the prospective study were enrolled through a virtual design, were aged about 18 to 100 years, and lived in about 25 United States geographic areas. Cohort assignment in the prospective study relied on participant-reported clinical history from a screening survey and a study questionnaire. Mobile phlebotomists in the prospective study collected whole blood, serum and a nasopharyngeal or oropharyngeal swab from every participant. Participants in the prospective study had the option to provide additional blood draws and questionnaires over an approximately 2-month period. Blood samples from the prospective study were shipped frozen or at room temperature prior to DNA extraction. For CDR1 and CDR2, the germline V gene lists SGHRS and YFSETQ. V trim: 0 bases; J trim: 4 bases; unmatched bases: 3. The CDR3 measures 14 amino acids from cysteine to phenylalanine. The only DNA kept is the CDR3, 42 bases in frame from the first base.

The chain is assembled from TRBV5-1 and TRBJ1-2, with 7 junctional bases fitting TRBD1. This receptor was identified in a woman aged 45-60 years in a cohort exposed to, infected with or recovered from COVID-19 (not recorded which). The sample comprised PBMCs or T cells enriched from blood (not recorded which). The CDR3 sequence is CASSLDRGVYGYTF. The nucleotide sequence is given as TGCGCCAGCAGCTTGGACAGGGGAGTCTATGGCTACACCTTC.